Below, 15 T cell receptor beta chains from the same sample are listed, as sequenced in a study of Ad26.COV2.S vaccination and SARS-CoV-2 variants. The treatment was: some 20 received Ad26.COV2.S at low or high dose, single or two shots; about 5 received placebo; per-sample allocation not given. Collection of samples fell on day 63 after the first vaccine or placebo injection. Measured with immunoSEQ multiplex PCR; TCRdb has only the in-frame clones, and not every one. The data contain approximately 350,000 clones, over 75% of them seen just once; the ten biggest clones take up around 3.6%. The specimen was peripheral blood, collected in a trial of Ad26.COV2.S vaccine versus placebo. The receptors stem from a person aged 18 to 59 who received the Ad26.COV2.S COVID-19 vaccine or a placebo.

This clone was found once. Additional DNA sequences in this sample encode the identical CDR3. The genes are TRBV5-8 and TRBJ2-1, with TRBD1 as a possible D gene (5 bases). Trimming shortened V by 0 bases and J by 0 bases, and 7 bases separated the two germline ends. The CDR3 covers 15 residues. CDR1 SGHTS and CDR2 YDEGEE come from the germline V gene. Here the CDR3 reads CASSLGQGSYNEQFF. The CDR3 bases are TGTGCCAGCAGCTTGGGCCAGGGCTCCTACAATGAGCAGTTCTTC.

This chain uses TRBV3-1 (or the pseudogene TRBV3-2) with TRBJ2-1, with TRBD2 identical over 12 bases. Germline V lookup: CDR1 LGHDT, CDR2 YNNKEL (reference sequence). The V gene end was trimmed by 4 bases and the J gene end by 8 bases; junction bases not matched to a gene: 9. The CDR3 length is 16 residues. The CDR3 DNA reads TGTGCCAGCAGCCGCCCAGCTAGCGGGGGGGCGGATGAGCAGTTCTTC. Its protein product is CASSRPASGGADEQFF.

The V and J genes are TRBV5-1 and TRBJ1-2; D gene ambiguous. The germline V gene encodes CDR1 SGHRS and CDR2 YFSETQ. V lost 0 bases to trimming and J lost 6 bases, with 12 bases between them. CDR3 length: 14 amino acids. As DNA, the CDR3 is TGCGCCAGCAGCTTGGCCGGTCAAACCCATGGCTACACCTTC. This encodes CASSLAGQTHGYTF.

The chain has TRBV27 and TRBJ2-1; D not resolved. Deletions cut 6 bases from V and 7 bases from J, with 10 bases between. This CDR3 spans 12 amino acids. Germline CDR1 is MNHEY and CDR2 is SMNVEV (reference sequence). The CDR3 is CASRSMANEQFF. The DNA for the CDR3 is TGTGCCAGCAGGTCAATGGCGAATGAGCAGTTCTTC.

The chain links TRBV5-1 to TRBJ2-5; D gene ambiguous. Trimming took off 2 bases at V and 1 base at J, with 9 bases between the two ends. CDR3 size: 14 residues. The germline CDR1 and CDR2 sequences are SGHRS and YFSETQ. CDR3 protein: CASSLLQSQETQYF. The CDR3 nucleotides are TGCGCCAGCAGCTTACTACAGAGCCAAGAGACCCAGTACTTC.

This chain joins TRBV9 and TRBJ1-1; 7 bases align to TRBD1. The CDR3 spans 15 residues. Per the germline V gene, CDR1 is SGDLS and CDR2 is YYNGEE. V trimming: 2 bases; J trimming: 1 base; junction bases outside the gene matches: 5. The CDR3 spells CASSVAQGRNTEAFF. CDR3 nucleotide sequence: TGTGCCAGCAGCGTCGCACAGGGGAGGAACACTGAAGCTTTCTTT.

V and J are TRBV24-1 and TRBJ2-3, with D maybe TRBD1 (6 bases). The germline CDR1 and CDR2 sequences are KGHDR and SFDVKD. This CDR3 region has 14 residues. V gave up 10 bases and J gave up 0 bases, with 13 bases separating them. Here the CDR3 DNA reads TGTGCCACAGCACAGGGACCAAGCACAGATACGCAGTATTTT. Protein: CATAQGPSTDTQYF.

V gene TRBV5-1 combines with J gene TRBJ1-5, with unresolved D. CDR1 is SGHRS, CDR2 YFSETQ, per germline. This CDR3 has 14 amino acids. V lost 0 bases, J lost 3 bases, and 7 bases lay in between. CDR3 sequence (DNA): TGCGCCAGCAGCTTGGGAGGAATCAATCAGCCCCAGCATTTT. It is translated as CASSLGGINQPQHF.

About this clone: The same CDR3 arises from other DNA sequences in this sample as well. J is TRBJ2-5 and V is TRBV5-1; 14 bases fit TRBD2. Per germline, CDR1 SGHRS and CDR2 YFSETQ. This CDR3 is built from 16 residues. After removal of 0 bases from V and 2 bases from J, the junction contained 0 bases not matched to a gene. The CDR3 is CASSLGLAGGQETQYF. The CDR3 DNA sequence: TGCGCCAGCAGCTTGGGACTAGCGGGGGGGCAAGAGACCCAGTACTTC. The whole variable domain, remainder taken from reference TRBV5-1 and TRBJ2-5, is KAGVTQTPRYLIKTRGQQVTLSCSPISGHRSVSWYQQTPGQGLQFLFEYFSETQRNKGNFPGRFSGRQFSNSRSEMNVSTLELGDSALYLCASSLGLAGGQETQYFGPGTRLLVL.

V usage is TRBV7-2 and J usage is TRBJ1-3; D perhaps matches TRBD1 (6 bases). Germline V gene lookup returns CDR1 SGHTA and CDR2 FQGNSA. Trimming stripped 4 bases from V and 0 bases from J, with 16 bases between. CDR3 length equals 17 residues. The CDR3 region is CASSSDRPITSGNTIYF. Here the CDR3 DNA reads TGTGCCAGCAGCTCAGACAGGCCGATTACCTCTGGAAACACCATATATTTT.

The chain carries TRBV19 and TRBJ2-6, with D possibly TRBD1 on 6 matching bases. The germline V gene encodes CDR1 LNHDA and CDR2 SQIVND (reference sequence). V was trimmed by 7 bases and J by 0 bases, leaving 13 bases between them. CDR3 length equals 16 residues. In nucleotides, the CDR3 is TGTGCCAGTACTACGGGACACTTCTCTGGGGCCAACGTCCTGACTTTC. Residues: CASTTGHFSGANVLTF.

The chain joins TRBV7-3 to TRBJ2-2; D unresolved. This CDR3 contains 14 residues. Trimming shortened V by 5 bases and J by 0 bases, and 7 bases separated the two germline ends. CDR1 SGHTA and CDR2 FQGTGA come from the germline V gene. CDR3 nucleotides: TGTGCCAGCAGCCCGAGAACGAACACCGGGGAGCTGTTTTTT. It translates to CASSPRTNTGELFF.

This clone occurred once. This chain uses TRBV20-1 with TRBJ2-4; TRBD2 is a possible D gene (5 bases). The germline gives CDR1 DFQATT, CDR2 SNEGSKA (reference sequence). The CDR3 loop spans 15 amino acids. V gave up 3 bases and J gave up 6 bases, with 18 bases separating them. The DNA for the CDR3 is TGCAGTGCTAGTTCTAAGGGCAGGAGGAGAAACATTCAGTACTTC. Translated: CSASSKGRRRNIQYF.

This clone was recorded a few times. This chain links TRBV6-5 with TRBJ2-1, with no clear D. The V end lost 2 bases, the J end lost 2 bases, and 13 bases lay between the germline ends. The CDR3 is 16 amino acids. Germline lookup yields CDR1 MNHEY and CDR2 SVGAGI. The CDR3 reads CASSYGPGATYNEQFF. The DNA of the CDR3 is TGTGCCAGCAGTTACGGCCCTGGAGCAACCTACAATGAGCAGTTCTTC.

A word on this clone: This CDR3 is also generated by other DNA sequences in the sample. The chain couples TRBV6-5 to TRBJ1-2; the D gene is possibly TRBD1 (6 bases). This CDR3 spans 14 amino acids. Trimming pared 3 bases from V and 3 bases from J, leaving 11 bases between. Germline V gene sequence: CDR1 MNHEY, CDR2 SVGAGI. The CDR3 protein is CASSYGGGDYGYTF. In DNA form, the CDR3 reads TGTGCCAGCAGTTATGGAGGGGGTGACTATGGCTACACCTTC.